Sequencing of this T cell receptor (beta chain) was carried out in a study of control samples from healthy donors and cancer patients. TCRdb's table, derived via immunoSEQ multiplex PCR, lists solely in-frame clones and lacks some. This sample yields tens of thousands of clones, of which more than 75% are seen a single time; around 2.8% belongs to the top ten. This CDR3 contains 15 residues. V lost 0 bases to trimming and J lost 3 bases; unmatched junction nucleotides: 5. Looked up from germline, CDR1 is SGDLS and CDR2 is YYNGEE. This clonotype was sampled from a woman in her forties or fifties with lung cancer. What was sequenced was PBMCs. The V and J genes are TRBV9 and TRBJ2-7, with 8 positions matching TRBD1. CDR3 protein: CASSVGTGSDYEQYF. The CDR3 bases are TGTGCCAGCAGCGTAGGGACAGGGAGCGACTACGAGCAGTACTTC.